The clone carrying this T cell receptor beta chain was observed a few times. The antigen is undetermined. These data come from a study of cytomegalovirus exposure and HLA in healthy donors. In the PCR, 60 Vbeta and 13 Jbeta primers were used. Some clones are missing from TCRdb's copy, which holds only in-frame ones; the method was immunoSEQ multiplex PCR. The sample shows 110,000 or so clones, about 80% of them seen only once. Findings and limits, study-wide: TCR beta sequences numbering about 17,000 were associated with HLA alleles at 0.05 false discovery rate in a later analysis.

V shed 5 bases and J shed 14 bases, with 19 bases lying between them. Germline V gives CDR1 SGHTA, CDR2 FQGNSA. CDR3 length equals 14 residues. Every donor was a healthy person donating bone marrow. This TCR was recovered from a man between 50 and 59 years old in good health and CMV-seropositive. This chain joins TRBV7-2 and TRBJ1-6; the D gene is possibly TRBD1 (6 bases). Input material: PBMCs. This chain's CDR3 is CASSQGQGKITLHF. In DNA, the CDR3 is TGTGCCAGCAGCCAGGGGCAGGGAAAGATCACCCTCCACTTT.